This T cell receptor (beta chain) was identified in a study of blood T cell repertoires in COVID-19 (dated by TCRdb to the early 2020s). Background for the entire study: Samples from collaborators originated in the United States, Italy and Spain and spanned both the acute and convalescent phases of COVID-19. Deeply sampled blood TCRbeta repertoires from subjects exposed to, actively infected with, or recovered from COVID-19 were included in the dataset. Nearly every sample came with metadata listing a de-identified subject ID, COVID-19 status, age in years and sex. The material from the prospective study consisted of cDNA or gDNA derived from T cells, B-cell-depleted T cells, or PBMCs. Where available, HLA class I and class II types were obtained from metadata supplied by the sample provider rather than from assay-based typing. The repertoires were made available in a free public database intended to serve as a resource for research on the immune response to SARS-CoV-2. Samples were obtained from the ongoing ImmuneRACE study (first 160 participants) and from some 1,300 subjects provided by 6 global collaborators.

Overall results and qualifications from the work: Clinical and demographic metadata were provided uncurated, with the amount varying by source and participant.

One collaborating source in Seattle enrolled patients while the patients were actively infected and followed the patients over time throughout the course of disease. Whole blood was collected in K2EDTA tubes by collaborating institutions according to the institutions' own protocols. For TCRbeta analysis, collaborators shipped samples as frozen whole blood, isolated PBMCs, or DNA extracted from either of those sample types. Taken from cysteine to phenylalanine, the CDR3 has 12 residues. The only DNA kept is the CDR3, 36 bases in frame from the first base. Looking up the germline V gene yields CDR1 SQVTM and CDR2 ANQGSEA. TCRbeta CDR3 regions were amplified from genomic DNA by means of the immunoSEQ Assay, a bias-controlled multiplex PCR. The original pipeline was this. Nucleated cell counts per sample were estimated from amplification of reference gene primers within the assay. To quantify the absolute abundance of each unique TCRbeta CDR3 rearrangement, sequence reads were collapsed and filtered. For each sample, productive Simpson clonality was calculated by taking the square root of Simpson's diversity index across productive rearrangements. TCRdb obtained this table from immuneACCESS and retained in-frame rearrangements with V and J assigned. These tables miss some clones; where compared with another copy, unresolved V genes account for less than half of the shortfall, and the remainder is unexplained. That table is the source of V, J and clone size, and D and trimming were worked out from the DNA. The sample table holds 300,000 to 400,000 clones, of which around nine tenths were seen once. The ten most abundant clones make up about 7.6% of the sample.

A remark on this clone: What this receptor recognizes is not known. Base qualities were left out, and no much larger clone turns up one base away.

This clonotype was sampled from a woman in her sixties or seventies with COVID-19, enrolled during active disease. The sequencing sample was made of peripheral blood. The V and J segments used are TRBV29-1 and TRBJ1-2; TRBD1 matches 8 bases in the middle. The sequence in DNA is TGCGTCCTGAGGACAGGGCGCTATGGCTACACCTTC. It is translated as CVLRTGRYGYTF. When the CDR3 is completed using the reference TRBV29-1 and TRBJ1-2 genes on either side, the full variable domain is SAVISQKPSRDICQRGTSLTIQCQVDSQVTMMFWYRQQPGQSLTLIATANQGSEATYESGFVIDKFPISRPNLTFSTLTVSNMSPEDSSIYLCVLRTGRYGYTFGSGTRLTVV.